This T cell receptor beta chain was sequenced in a study of blood T cell repertoires in COVID-19. Clones were sequenced by immunoSEQ multiplex PCR, and TCRdb holds only the in-frame ones, with some missing. The top ten clones hold 13% of a sample with 130,000 to 150,000 clones, around 89% of them seen once. CDR1 MNHEY and CDR2 SVGAGI come from the germline V gene. The CDR3 runs to 14 residues. V dropped 1 base and J dropped 6; count of bases not matched to a gene: 2. This clonotype was sampled from a man younger than 35 with COVID-19, enrolled during active disease. The sequencing input was peripheral blood. This chain uses TRBV6-5 with TRBJ2-2, with 7 bases identical to TRBD1. The CDR3 coding sequence is TGTGCCAGCAGTTACTACAGGGGACCCGGGGAGCTGTTTTTT. Its protein product is CASSYYRGPGELFF.